These 31 T cell receptor beta chains originate from one sample sequenced in a study of CD8+ T cells in alopecia areata. TCR sequencing used cDNA made by reverse transcription of extracted RNA. Profiling relied on immunoSEQ multiplex PCR, and the TCRdb table lists in-frame clones only, not all of them. This table holds some 180,000 clones, 63% found once. The specimen was CD4+ T cells sorted from blood, collected at week 0. These receptors were taken from a human donor with alopecia areata.

The rearrangement uses TRBV29-1 and TRBJ2-5; 7 bases are a match to TRBD2. The germline V gene encodes CDR1 SQVTM and CDR2 ANQGSEA. The CDR3 extends over 13 amino acids. The V segment lost 6 bases and the J segment 3 bases; nucleotides outside the gene matches: 7. The CDR3 is CSVAGRQKETQYF. The DNA of the CDR3 is TGCAGCGTAGCGGGACGGCAGAAAGAGACCCAGTACTTC.

The chain employs TRBV15 and TRBJ1-4; 10 bases fit TRBD1. CDR3 length equals 16 residues. In germline, CDR1 is LNHNV, CDR2 YYDKDF (reference sequence). The V and J ends lost 5 bases and 5 bases, in that order; junction bases with no gene match: 8. CDR3 DNA sequence: TGTGCCACCAGCCCGGGACAGGGGCGTCGGAATGAAAAACTGTTTTTT. This gives the protein CATSPGQGRRNEKLFF.

This chain uses TRBV5-1 with TRBJ2-4; 8 nucleotides align to TRBD2. The germline gives CDR1 SGHRS, CDR2 YFSETQ. This CDR3 has 15 residues. V lost 4 bases, J lost 0 bases, and 3 bases stayed unmatched. For the CDR3, the DNA is TGCGCCAGCAGCGCGGGGGGACTAGCCAAAAACATTCAGTACTTC. Amino acid sequence: CASSAGGLAKNIQYF. The full variable domain, completed using reference TRBV5-1 and TRBJ2-4, is KAGVTQTPRYLIKTRGQQVTLSCSPISGHRSVSWYQQTPGQGLQFLFEYFSETQRNKGNFPGRFSGRQFSNSRSEMNVSTLELGDSALYLCASSAGGLAKNIQYFGAGTRLSVL.

This chain uses TRBV10-3 with TRBJ2-6; the D gene could be TRBD1 or TRBD2 (6 bases each). Trimming left V 3 bases short and J 6 bases short, with 15 bases between. From germline, CDR1 is ENHRY and CDR2 SYGVKD. This CDR3 has 16 amino acids. The CDR3 DNA is TGTGCCATCAGTGATCCCGAGGGGGGTGTGGCCAACGTCCTGACTTTC. Its protein product is CAISDPEGGVANVLTF.

J is TRBJ1-5 and V is TRBV7-9; possibly TRBD1 for D (5 bases). This CDR3 is 16 amino acids long. Germline CDR1 is SEHNR and CDR2 is FQNEAQ (reference sequence). Trimming cost V 2 bases and J 0 bases, with 11 bases left between them. The CDR3 region has the DNA TGTGCCAGCAGCTTATCGTCCGGGGCTAGCAATCAGCCCCAGCATTTT. Protein: CASSLSSGASNQPQHF.

Ten or more counts support this clone. This sequence joins TRBV30 and TRBJ1-1, with D possibly being TRBD1 (5 bases). There are 11 residues in the CDR3. The V and J ends lost 0 bases and 10 bases respectively, with 9 bases between them. Germline lookup yields CDR1 GTSNPN and CDR2 SVGIG (reference sequence). The chain's CDR3 is CAWSVDSRAFF. The CDR3 bases are TGTGCCTGGAGTGTAGACAGTCGAGCTTTCTTT.

The chain links TRBV5-1 to TRBJ2-1; D is undetermined. CDR3 length equals 15 residues. V shed 2 bases and J shed 4 bases, with 13 bases lying between them. Looked up from germline, CDR1 is SGHRS and CDR2 is YFSETQ. The CDR3 sequence: CASSLEGSEYNEQFF. In DNA form, the CDR3 reads TGCGCCAGCAGCTTAGAAGGCTCAGAGTACAATGAGCAGTTCTTC.

This chain connects TRBV9 to TRBJ2-3; D ambiguous. The V and J ends lost 0 bases and 9 bases respectively, with 11 bases between them. The CDR3 spans 13 residues. Germline V CDR1 and CDR2: SGDLS, YYNGEE. CDR3 sequence (DNA): TGTGCCAGCAGCGTAGTAGTAGGGCACACGCAGTATTTT. Translation: CASSVVVGHTQYF. Full variable domain (remainder filled in from reference TRBV9 and TRBJ2-3): DSGVTQTPKHLITATGQRVTLRCSPRSGDLSVYWYQQSLDQGLQFLIQYYNGEERAKGNILERFSAQQFPDLHSELNLSSLELGDSALYFCASSVVVGHTQYFGPGTRLTVL.

This clone qualifies as medium-sized. This chain uses TRBV4-3 with TRBJ2-1, with 14 bases lining up with TRBD2. The germline V gene has CDR1 LGHNA and CDR2 YSLEER. Trimming at V came to 1 base and at J to 6 bases, leaving 5 bases not matched to a gene. The CDR3 is made up of 17 amino acids. The CDR3 bases are TGCGCCAGCAGCCAAGCCGCGACTAGCGGGGGGGCCAATGAGCAGTTCTTC. Translated, it gives CASSQAATSGGANEQFF.

The chain couples TRBV9 to TRBJ1-6; D is ambiguous. Trimming removed 2 bases at V and 8 bases at J, with 11 bases between. CDR3 length: 14 amino acids. CDR1 is SGDLS and CDR2 is YYNGEE in the germline V gene. The CDR3 reads CASSVEGNDSPLHF. CDR3 bases: TGTGCCAGCAGCGTTGAGGGTAACGATTCACCCCTCCACTTT.

The rearrangement joins TRBV30 to TRBJ1-5; D ambiguous. The CDR3 is made up of 13 amino acids. From germline, CDR1 is GTSNPN and CDR2 SVGIG (reference sequence). Trimming left V 0 bases short and J 7 bases short, with 10 bases between. For the CDR3, the DNA is TGTGCCTGGAGTGTACGATCAGCCCAGCCCCAGCATTTT. The encoded protein is CAWSVRSAQPQHF.

The rearrangement links TRBV29-1 to TRBJ1-4; D not certain. V lost 1 base to trimming and J lost 4 bases, with 13 bases between them. Germline values: CDR1 SQVTM, CDR2 ANQGSEA. The CDR3 contains 15 residues. The chain's CDR3 is CSVEVSGWDNEKLFF. The CDR3 region has the DNA TGCAGCGTTGAAGTATCGGGTTGGGATAATGAAAAACTGTTTTTT.

The V gene is TRBV29-1, the J gene TRBJ1-5, with 9 bases matching TRBD1. This CDR3 spans 12 amino acids. Losses at the gene ends were 7 bases for V and 5 bases for J; bases not matched to a gene: 3. CDR1 SQVTM and CDR2 ANQGSEA come from the germline V gene. CDR3 DNA sequence: TGCAGCGCCCGACAGGGGGATCAGCCCCAGCATTTT. As protein: CSARQGDQPQHF.

The chain joins TRBV19 to TRBJ1-5; TRBD1 matches 7 bases. CDR3 length: 14 amino acids. Germline-derived CDR1 and CDR2 are LNHDA and SQIVND (reference sequence). Losses at the gene ends were 6 bases for V and 2 bases for J; bases not matched to a gene: 4. This CDR3 is CASRTGMGNQPQHF. The DNA of the CDR3 is TGTGCCAGTAGGACAGGGATGGGCAATCAGCCCCAGCATTTT.

The gene calls are TRBV11-1 and TRBJ2-7; 7 nucleotides align to TRBD1. The germline V gene has CDR1 SGHAT and CDR2 FQDESV (reference sequence). V lost 4 bases, J lost 2 bases, and 2 bases stayed unmatched. This CDR3 is 13 amino acids long. This CDR3 reads CASSWGQTYEQYF. The CDR3 nucleotides read TGTGCCAGCAGCTGGGGACAGACCTACGAGCAGTACTTC.

The gene calls are TRBV4-1 and TRBJ2-3; 8 bases are shared with TRBD1. Germline-derived CDR1 and CDR2 are MGHRA and YSYEKL. V shed 1 base and J 1 base; nucleotides not matched to a gene: 4. The CDR3 sequence is 16 residues long. In DNA, the CDR3 is TGCGCCAGCAGCCAAGTGCAACAGGGGGGCACAGATACGCAGTATTTT. Amino acids: CASSQVQQGGTDTQYF.

This chain joins TRBV7-9 and TRBJ1-2; D perhaps matches TRBD1 (6 bases). Germline V gene data show CDR1 as SEHNR and CDR2 as FQNEAQ (reference sequence). With 2 bases removed from V and 10 bases from J, the gap between germline ends came to 17 bases. The CDR3 has 14 residues. CDR3 sequence: CASSLSGHRDDYTF. The CDR3 nucleotides are TGTGCCAGCAGCTTATCCGGGCACAGGGATGACTACACCTTC.

This clone showed up just once. J is TRBJ2-3 and V is TRBV20-1, with D maybe TRBD1 (6 bases). Germline loops: CDR1 DFQATT, CDR2 SNEGSKA (reference sequence). This CDR3 contains 11 residues. Trimming stripped 5 bases from V and 6 bases from J, with 9 bases between. The CDR3 loop is CSAAQGDTQYF. The CDR3 DNA reads as TGCAGTGCTGCCCAGGGGGATACGCAGTATTTT.

Concerning this clone itself: This sample includes further DNA sequences coding for the same CDR3. The chain joins TRBV7-2 to TRBJ1-1, with D unclear. The V gene's germline CDR1 is SGHTA and CDR2 FQGNSA. The length of the CDR3 is 11 residues. V lost 6 bases and J lost 3, with 5 bases in between. CDR3 protein: CASSLDTEAFF. The DNA for the CDR3 is TGTGCCAGCAGTCTAGACACTGAAGCTTTCTTT.

The chain is built from TRBV4-2 and TRBJ2-7, with TRBD2 matching over 10 bases. Per germline, CDR1 LGHNA and CDR2 YNFKEQ. Germline trimming cut 0 bases from V and 6 bases from J; bases unmatched to any gene: 8. The CDR3 length is 16 residues. CDR3 DNA sequence: TGTGCCAGCAGCCAAGATCGGACTAGCGGTAGAGTCGAGCAGTACTTC. Its translation is CASSQDRTSGRVEQYF.

The genes are TRBV2 and TRBJ2-4, with D possibly being TRBD1 (5 bases). The V end was cut by 4 bases, the J end by 10 bases, with 14 bases between. Looked up from germline, CDR1 is SNHLY and CDR2 is FYNNEI. CDR3 length: 13 amino acids. The CDR3 coding sequence is TGTGCCAGCAGTGTTGAGCAGGGTGGGATTCAGTACTTC. As protein: CASSVEQGGIQYF. Combining the CDR3 with reference TRBV2 and TRBJ2-4 gives the whole variable domain EPEVTQTPSHQVTQMGQEVILRCVPISNHLYFYWYRQILGQKVEFLVSFYNNEISEKSEIFDDQFSVERPDGSNFTLKIRSTKLEDSAMYFCASSVEQGGIQYFGAGTRLSVL.

The chain combines TRBV6-1 with TRBJ2-1; possibly TRBD1 for D (6 bases). Trimming stripped 11 bases from V and 2 bases from J, with 13 bases between. The germline V gene encodes CDR1 MNHNS and CDR2 SASEGT. This CDR3 comprises 13 residues. CDR3 in amino acids: CAGRQDPYNEQFF. CDR3 in DNA: TGTGCCGGACGACAGGACCCCTACAATGAGCAGTTCTTC.

With regard to this clone: The sample holds other DNA sequences that translate to the same CDR3. J is TRBJ2-2 and V is TRBV29-1, with D maybe TRBD2 (6 bases). Germline CDR1 reads SQVTM; CDR2 reads ANQGSEA. V gave up 6 bases and J gave up 1 base, with 12 bases separating them. The CDR3 has 14 amino acids. The CDR3 spells CSVGGGLNTGELFF. The DNA for the CDR3 is TGCAGCGTGGGAGGAGGGTTGAACACCGGGGAGCTGTTTTTT.

The chain combines TRBV27 with TRBJ2-7; 11 bases align to TRBD1. J lost 0 bases, V lost 2 bases, and 0 bases had no gene match. Germline CDR1 MNHEY, CDR2 SMNVEV (reference sequence). This CDR3 region has 15 residues. CDR3: CASSLGTGGSYEQYF. In DNA form, the CDR3 reads TGTGCCAGCAGTTTAGGGACAGGGGGCTCCTACGAGCAGTACTTC.

The chain has TRBV5-6 and TRBJ1-1, with D maybe TRBD1 (5 bases). Trimming shortened V by 4 bases and J by 8 bases, and 21 bases separated the two germline ends. Germline CDR1 is SGHDT and CDR2 is YYEEEE. This CDR3 has 15 residues. In nucleotides, the CDR3 is TGTGCCAGCAGCCCGGGAGCATACCGGGACGCCGAAGCTTTCTTT. Protein product: CASSPGAYRDAEAFF. Drawing the rest from reference TRBV5-6 and TRBJ1-1, the complete variable domain is DAGVTQSPTHLIKTRGQQVTLRCSPKSGHDTVSWYQQALGQGPQFIFQYYEEEERQRGNFPDRFSGHQFPNYSSELNVNALLLGDSALYLCASSPGAYRDAEAFFGQGTRLTVV.

The V gene is TRBV7-9, the J gene TRBJ2-3, with D possibly being TRBD1 or TRBD2 (5 bases each). The germline CDR1 and CDR2 sequences are SEHNR and FQNEAQ (reference sequence). The CDR3 is 14 residues long. Trimming shortened V by 5 bases and J by 2 bases, and 11 bases separated the two germline ends. The CDR3 region has the DNA TGTGCCAGCAGCGGGACCCACTCCACAGATACGCAGTATTTT. Amino acid sequence: CASSGTHSTDTQYF.

This chain uses TRBV5-1 with TRBJ2-7; no clear D. With 4 bases removed from V and 3 bases from J, the gap between germline ends came to 11 bases. Germline V gives CDR1 SGHRS, CDR2 YFSETQ. The CDR3 spans 13 residues. The CDR3 reads CASSANSNYEQYF. The CDR3 DNA sequence: TGCGCCAGCAGCGCTAATAGCAACTACGAGCAGTACTTC.

In this sample, this clone turned up once. This chain uses TRBV29-1 with TRBJ2-3; 10 bases are shared with TRBD1. CDR1 and CDR2 (germline): SQVTM, ANQGSEA. The CDR3 runs to 15 residues. V lost 7 bases to trimming and J lost 2 bases; unmatched junction nucleotides: 9. This CDR3 is CSAGTGVRVTDTQYF. Written as DNA, the CDR3 is TGCAGCGCAGGGACAGGGGTTCGGGTCACAGATACGCAGTATTTT.

On this clone: One junction end does not reproduce the germline sequence, and a read error may be involved. This chain links TRBV5-1 with TRBJ1-1; D is perhaps TRBD1 (5 bases). The CDR3 loop spans 13 amino acids. Germline CDR1 and CDR2: SGHRS and YFSETQ. CDR3 residues: CASSHDRNTEAFF. CDR3 in DNA: TGTGCCAGCAGCCACGACAGGAACACTGAAGCTTTCTTT.

This clone has only a few counts. This rearrangement joins TRBV10-3 to TRBJ2-6, with D maybe TRBD1 (7 bases). Per the germline V gene, CDR1 is ENHRY and CDR2 is SYGVKD. Trimming removed 6 bases from V and 0 bases from J, with 12 bases in between. The CDR3 loop spans 16 amino acids. The CDR3 nucleotides read TGTGCCATCAGGGCGGGACAGAGCTCTGGGGCCAACGTCCTGACTTTC. Residues: CAIRAGQSSGANVLTF.

V usage is TRBV7-9 and J usage is TRBJ2-3, with a tentative D call TRBD2 (5 bases). The CDR3 covers 12 residues. Germline V gene data show CDR1 as SEHNR and CDR2 as FQNEAQ (reference sequence). V was shortened by 3 bases and J by 6 bases, with 7 bases between the two germline ends. CDR3 region: CASSLEVDTQYF. In DNA form, the CDR3 reads TGTGCCAGCAGCTTGGAGGTGGATACGCAGTATTTT.